Given below is one TCR beta chain in context. As yet, its antigen is unknown. This CDR3 has 13 residues. Per germline, CDR1 MNHEY and CDR2 SVGAGI. With 5 bases removed from V and 1 base from J, the gap between germline ends came to 8 bases. The data are from a study of OX40 agonist ivuxolimab in advanced cancers. Overall study context: People who had prior anti-PD-1, anti-PD-L1 or anti-CTLA-4 therapy could take part, and approximately 44% had some.

Sequencing was performed with immunoSEQ multiplex PCR; in TCRdb, only in-frame clones are kept and a portion is missing. The data show 120,000 or so clones, roughly 93% seen once. Study-level results: CD4+ T cells averaged fewer expanded clones than CD8+ T cells. At doses 0.1 to 3.0 mg/kg, CD4+ and CD8+ clones expanded. Among the lowest peripheral clonal expansion occurred in 0.1-3.0 mg/kg partial responders.

The sequencing used CD4+ or CD8+ T cells sorted from blood, collected in a trial of the OX40 agonist ivuxolimab. V and J are TRBV6-5 and TRBJ1-1; D ambiguous. The sequence derives from an adult with an advanced solid tumor such as melanoma, head and neck, liver or kidney cancer. The CDR3: CASSPGPNTEAFF. The CDR3 nucleotides are TGTGCCAGCAGTCCCGGTCCGAACACTGAAGCTTTCTTT.